This T cell receptor beta chain derives from a study of T-cell reconstitution after alpha-beta-depleted transplantation in children. Study results and caveats: Expanded clones from the graft, numbering several hundred, reportedly supplied alpha-beta T cells about two months after transplant. Fresh T-cell production supplied most of the T-cell counts and diversity seen one year after transplant.

This clonotype has more than one count but fewer than ten. What it binds is not known. The TCRbeta library incorporated unique molecular identifiers. TCRdb passed the PCR reads through MiXCR, listing each CDR3 protein once. Of a few hundred thousand distinct CDR3 sequences detected, 27% appear once; the ten largest clones hold 35% to 40%. Germline CDR1 is MNHNS and CDR2 is SASEGT. Trimming removed 2 bases from V and 6 bases from J, with 11 bases in between. The CDR3 has 14 residues. The starting material was PBMCs, obtained before TCRalphabeta/CD19-depleted stem cell transplant. This receptor was obtained from a boy younger than two with Wiskott-Aldrich syndrome, due to receive a stem cell transplant. This chain links TRBV6-1 with TRBJ2-1; a possible D gene is TRBD1 (6 bases). For the CDR3, the DNA is TGTGCCAGCAGTGAATCCCGGGACATCAATGAGCAGTTCTTC. Translated, it gives CASSESRDINEQFF.